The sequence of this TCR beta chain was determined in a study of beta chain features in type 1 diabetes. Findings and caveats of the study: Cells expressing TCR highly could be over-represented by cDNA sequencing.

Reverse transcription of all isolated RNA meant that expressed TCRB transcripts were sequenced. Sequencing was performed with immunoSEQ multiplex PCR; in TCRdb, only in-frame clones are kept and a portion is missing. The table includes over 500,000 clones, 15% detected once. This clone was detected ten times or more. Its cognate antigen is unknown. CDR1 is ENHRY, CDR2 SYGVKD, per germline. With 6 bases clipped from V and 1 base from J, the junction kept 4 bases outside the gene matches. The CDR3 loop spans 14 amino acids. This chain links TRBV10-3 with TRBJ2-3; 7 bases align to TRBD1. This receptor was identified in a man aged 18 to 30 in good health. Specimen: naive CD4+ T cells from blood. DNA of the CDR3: TGTGCCATCAGAGGGACAGCAGGCACAGATACGCAGTATTTT. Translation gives CAIRGTAGTDTQYF.